This T cell receptor beta chain is from a study of blood T cells in healthy people across ages. Notes on the study in general: Compared with aged donors, long-lived donors showed fewer expanded clones, suggesting selection. As age increased, TCR beta diversity per million T cells fell in a roughly linear fashion.

This clonotype was observed at least ten times. Its specificity is unknown. Primers used in a second PCR of roughly 7 to 12 cycles were a sample-barcoded 5' primer and a J-beta primer mix. TCRdb redid the calling of the 5' RACE reads with MiXCR, one entry per CDR3 protein. The sample has approximately 780,000 distinct CDR3 sequences, about a quarter seen once; the top ten hold 3%. Around 9 milliliters of peripheral blood were drawn from each donor into EDTA-treated tubes. These data were likewise used in another study, on T cells of mothers and their children.

Sequencing was performed on blood. This receptor was obtained from a boy aged 5-17 years in good health.

CDR3 in DNA: TGCGCCAGCAGCCAAGGAGTCCCCGACTACGAGCAGTACTTC. This translates into CASSQGVPDYEQYF. V usage is TRBV4-1 and J usage is TRBJ2-7; unclear D gene. V was clipped by 1 base and J by 3 bases, with 10 bases between them. The CDR3 covers 14 residues. Germline loops: CDR1 MGHRA, CDR2 YSYEKL.